The clone carrying this TCR beta chain turned up a few times. Its antigen is not known. These data belong to a study of quantifying T cell responses using KT2 cells. Study information: RNA was reverse transcribed with TCR alpha and beta constant-region primers. Study outcomes and limitations: Very high KT2 spike-in numbers caused saturation in KT2 sequence detection. Detection of KT2 sequences held at the lowest tested level, about one cell per 100,000 PBMC.

KT2, a clone with a known TCR, was spiked into unfractionated PBMC. A range of KT2-to-PBMC ratios was made using fixed PBMC numbers. J was trimmed by 4 bases and V by 1 base; bases with no gene match: 4. The CDR3 runs to 15 residues. Per germline, CDR1 SGHRS and CDR2 YFSETQ. The cDNA 3' end received a ligated oligonucleotide with a UMI. The first PCR ran around 4 cycles with an equimolar RC1.1 and RC1.2 beta primer mix. MiXCR, applied by TCRdb to the UMI-ligation and nested PCR reads, yields one record per CDR3 protein. Altogether 50,000 to 70,000 distinct CDR3 sequences are present, roughly an eighth being singletons, with the ten largest covering around 9.9%.

The genes are TRBV5-1 and TRBJ2-7; the match to TRBD2 covers 11 bases. The sequenced sample consisted of PBMCs spiked with cells of the T cell clone KT2. The source of this sequence is a human donor. CDR3 in DNA: TGCGCCAGCAGCTTGAGTAGCGGGAGGGAGTACGAGCAGTACTTC. Translated: CASSLSSGREYEQYF.